A selection of T cell receptor beta chains follows, all from one sample in a study of a mutant IDH1 vaccine in newly diagnosed glioma. TCRdb keeps only in-frame clones here, not all; method: immunoSEQ multiplex PCR. Among roughly 34,000 clones listed, roughly three fifths were seen once. These receptors' targets are unknown. Sequences were derived from PBMCs, sampled from a glioma patient whose treatment included an IDH1 peptide vaccine. The receptor set was obtained from a woman younger than 30 with glioma. Each CDR3 is given with its conserved first and last residue. The D gene is left open where the match is weak. Clone size, where shown, is once, few, many, or a class for clones that have expanded.

j_call: TRBJ2-6; clone_size: NA; v_call: TRBV18; d_call: NA; cdr3_nt: TGTGCCAGCTCGGGAACTGGCTCTGGGGCCAACGTCCTGACTTTC; cdr3_aa: CASSGTGSGANVLTF
j_call: TRBJ2-5; clone_size: few; v_call: TRBV14; d_call: NA; cdr3_nt: TGTGCCAGCAGCCTGGGACTAGAGACCCAGTACTTC; cdr3_aa: CASSLGLETQYF
j_call: TRBJ1-5; clone_size: few; v_call: TRBV5-6; d_call: NA; cdr3_nt: TGTGCCAGCAGCTTGGCAAGGGAAAATCAGCCCCAGCATTTT; cdr3_aa: CASSLARENQPQHF
j_call: TRBJ2-1; clone_size: NA; v_call: TRBV5-4; d_call: TRBD2; cdr3_nt: TGTGCCAGCAGCCTTGGGAGGGCGCCCTCCTACAATGAGCAGTTCTTC; cdr3_aa: CASSLGRAPSYNEQFF
j_call: TRBJ1-2; clone_size: NA; v_call: TRBV5-6; d_call: TRBD1; cdr3_nt: TGTGCCAGCAGCGCGGACAGGAACTCGGGCTACACCTTC; cdr3_aa: CASSADRNSGYTF
j_call: TRBJ1-1; clone_size: few; v_call: TRBV25-1; d_call: NA; cdr3_nt: TGTGCCAGCAGTACCATGAATACAGGGCGGACTGAAGCTTTCTTT; cdr3_aa: CASSTMNTGRTEAFF
j_call: TRBJ1-6; clone_size: few; v_call: TRBV5-4; d_call: NA; cdr3_nt: TGTGCCAGCAGCACTTGGAGGGGTACGGGTGTCTATTCACCCCTCCACTTT; cdr3_aa: CASSTWRGTGVYSPLHF
j_call: TRBJ2-3; clone_size: few; v_call: TRBV4-1; d_call: NA; cdr3_nt: TGCGCCAGCAGCCAAGATGTCGGCGGGGGCCCGATGGGAAATACGCAGTATTTT; cdr3_aa: CASSQDVGGGPMGNTQYF
j_call: TRBJ2-1; clone_size: NA; v_call: TRBV29-1; d_call: TRBD2; cdr3_nt: TGCAGCGTTGAAGACCTGGACACAAACGGGACTAGCGGATACAATGAGCAGTTCTTC; cdr3_aa: CSVEDLDTNGTSGYNEQFF
j_call: TRBJ1-1; clone_size: NA; v_call: TRBV7-9; d_call: NA; cdr3_nt: TGTGCCAGCAGCTTAGAACGGGCTCCGAACACTGAAGCTTTCTTT; cdr3_aa: CASSLERAPNTEAFF
j_call: TRBJ2-5; clone_size: NA; v_call: TRBV5-6; d_call: NA; cdr3_nt: TGTGCCAGCAGCTTGTACAGCCAAGAGACCCAGTACTTC; cdr3_aa: CASSLYSQETQYF
j_call: TRBJ1-2; clone_size: NA; v_call: TRBV5-1; d_call: TRBD1; cdr3_nt: TGCGCCAGCAGCACCACGGGACAGGGGTATACTAACTATGGCTACACCTTC; cdr3_aa: CASSTTGQGYTNYGYTF
j_call: TRBJ1-1; clone_size: NA; v_call: TRBV18; d_call: TRBD1; cdr3_nt: TGTGCCAGCTCACCCCGACAGGGGATGAACACTGAAGCTTTCTTT; cdr3_aa: CASSPRQGMNTEAFF
j_call: TRBJ2-7; clone_size: few; v_call: TRBV5-4; d_call: TRBD1; cdr3_nt: TGTGCCAGCAGCTCCGACAGGGGGGTCGAGCAGTACTTC; cdr3_aa: CASSSDRGVEQYF
j_call: TRBJ2-2; clone_size: NA; v_call: TRBV11-2; d_call: NA; cdr3_nt: TGTGCCAGCAGCTTTACAGGGTCCGGGGAGCTGTTTTTT; cdr3_aa: CASSFTGSGELFF
j_call: TRBJ2-7; clone_size: NA; v_call: TRBV6-5; d_call: TRBD1; cdr3_nt: TGTGCCAGCTATCAGACAGGGGGCTACGAGCAGTACTTC; cdr3_aa: CASYQTGGYEQYF
j_call: TRBJ2-3; clone_size: NA; v_call: TRBV18; d_call: NA; cdr3_nt: TGTGCCAGCTCACCACCTGGGGCAGATACGCAGTATTTT; cdr3_aa: CASSPPGADTQYF
j_call: TRBJ1-2; clone_size: NA; v_call: TRBV14; d_call: NA; cdr3_nt: TGTGCCAGCAGCCAAGTCGGCCAGGGAAGGGGCTACACCTTC; cdr3_aa: CASSQVGQGRGYTF
j_call: TRBJ1-3; clone_size: NA; v_call: TRBV7-9; d_call: NA; cdr3_nt: TGTGCCAGCAGCTTAGATTTTGCAAACACCATATATTTT; cdr3_aa: CASSLDFANTIYF
j_call: TRBJ2-7; clone_size: NA; v_call: TRBV7-5; d_call: NA; cdr3_nt: TGTGCCAGACTTCTTACCGGGTTCTATGCCCACGAGCAGTACTTC; cdr3_aa: CARLLTGFYAHEQYF
j_call: TRBJ1-3; clone_size: NA; v_call: TRBV28; d_call: TRBD1; cdr3_nt: TGTGCCAGCAGCCACCCCTACAGGGGCTTGGGGTCTGGAAACACCATATATTTT; cdr3_aa: CASSHPYRGLGSGNTIYF
j_call: TRBJ2-1; clone_size: NA; v_call: TRBV7-6; d_call: NA; cdr3_nt: TGTGCCAGCAGCCCATTTATCGGGGCCAATTCTGAGCAGTTCTTC; cdr3_aa: CASSPFIGANSEQFF
j_call: TRBJ2-1; clone_size: NA; v_call: TRBV5-4; d_call: TRBD2; cdr3_nt: TGTGCCATGCTAGCCGGGGGGGCTGGGAATGAGCAGTTCTTC; cdr3_aa: CAMLAGGAGNEQFF
j_call: TRBJ2-1; clone_size: NA; v_call: TRBV11-2; d_call: TRBD2; cdr3_nt: TGTGCCAGCAGCTTAGGTTTTAGCGGGAGATTATACAATGAGCAGTTCTTC; cdr3_aa: CASSLGFSGRLYNEQFF
j_call: TRBJ2-1; clone_size: NA; v_call: TRBV6-6; d_call: TRBD2; cdr3_nt: TGTGCCAGCAGTTATGGGAGCGGGGTCGGAGTCAATGAGCAGTTCTTC; cdr3_aa: CASSYGSGVGVNEQFF
j_call: TRBJ2-2; clone_size: few; v_call: TRBV29-1; d_call: NA; cdr3_nt: TGCAGCGTTGAAGGGCAGGGTCACACCGGGGAGCTGTTTTTT; cdr3_aa: CSVEGQGHTGELFF
j_call: TRBJ1-5; clone_size: NA; v_call: TRBV19; d_call: NA; cdr3_nt: TGTGCCAGTAGGACTGAGGGTAGCAATCAGCCCCAGCATTTT; cdr3_aa: CASRTEGSNQPQHF
j_call: TRBJ2-1; clone_size: NA; v_call: TRBV13; d_call: TRBD2; cdr3_nt: TGTGCCAGCAGCGCTACTAGCGGGGGGGCCATTGAGCAGTTCTTC; cdr3_aa: CASSATSGGAIEQFF
j_call: TRBJ1-6; clone_size: NA; v_call: TRBV27; d_call: NA; cdr3_nt: TGTGCCAGCAGTTTGGGGTCTCCAAATAATTCACCCCTCCACTTT; cdr3_aa: CASSLGSPNNSPLHF
j_call: TRBJ2-7; clone_size: NA; v_call: TRBV27; d_call: NA; cdr3_nt: TGTGCCAGCAGTTTCGTGAGGCCCTCTTTATCCGGAGATGCCTACGAGCAGTACTTC; cdr3_aa: CASSFVRPSLSGDAYEQYF
j_call: TRBJ1-6; clone_size: NA; v_call: TRBV27; d_call: TRBD1; cdr3_nt: TGTGCCAGCAGTTTATCGAGACGGGACAGGGTAGGCTCCCTCCACTTT; cdr3_aa: CASSLSRRDRVGSLHF
j_call: TRBJ2-5; clone_size: NA; v_call: TRBV11-3; d_call: TRBD2; cdr3_nt: TGTGCCAGCAGCCCCGGTATACTAGCGGGGGGCCCCAAATCGGAGACCCAGTACTTC; cdr3_aa: CASSPGILAGGPKSETQYF
j_call: TRBJ2-5; clone_size: NA; v_call: TRBV18; d_call: TRBD1; cdr3_nt: TGTGCCAGCTCACCGTACAGGGGGCAAGAGACCCAGTACTTC; cdr3_aa: CASSPYRGQETQYF
j_call: TRBJ1-5; clone_size: NA; v_call: TRBV10-3; d_call: NA; cdr3_nt: TGTGCCATCAGTGAAAGGGATTATAGCAATCAGCCCCAGCATTTT; cdr3_aa: CAISERDYSNQPQHF
j_call: TRBJ2-2; clone_size: few; v_call: TRBV4-2; d_call: NA; cdr3_nt: TGTGCCAGCAGTCGCTTTGCGGTCAGCGGTCCCGGGGAGCTGTTTTTT; cdr3_aa: CASSRFAVSGPGELFF
j_call: TRBJ1-3; clone_size: NA; v_call: TRBV28; d_call: NA; cdr3_nt: TGTGCCAGCAGTTTATGGGGGGGAAACACCATATATTTT; cdr3_aa: CASSLWGGNTIYF
j_call: TRBJ2-7; clone_size: NA; v_call: TRBV11-2; d_call: TRBD2; cdr3_nt: TGTGCCAGCATCGGGACTAGCGGGAGGAATTCCTACGAGCAGTACTTC; cdr3_aa: CASIGTSGRNSYEQYF
j_call: TRBJ2-1; clone_size: NA; v_call: TRBV6-6; d_call: TRBD2; cdr3_nt: TGTGCCAGCAGTTACTCTCGGGAGGGAACCTACAATGAGCAGTTCTTC; cdr3_aa: CASSYSREGTYNEQFF
j_call: TRBJ1-2; clone_size: NA; v_call: TRBV27; d_call: NA; cdr3_nt: TGTGCCAGCAGTCCGGGTCGGAGCTATGGCTACACCTTC; cdr3_aa: CASSPGRSYGYTF
j_call: TRBJ1-1; clone_size: few; v_call: TRBV10-3; d_call: NA; cdr3_nt: TGTGCCATCAGTCTCGCCGGGGTAGGTAACACTGAAGCTTTCTTT; cdr3_aa: CAISLAGVGNTEAFF
j_call: TRBJ2-5; clone_size: medium-sized; v_call: TRBV25-1; d_call: NA; cdr3_nt: TGTGCCAGCAGTGAAAGTGAGGGCAGACACCAAGAGACCCAGTACTTC; cdr3_aa: CASSESEGRHQETQYF
j_call: TRBJ2-2; clone_size: few; v_call: TRBV14; d_call: TRBD2; cdr3_nt: TGTGCCAGCAGCCAAAACCGGGACTACAGAAGGACCGGGGAGCTGTTTTTT; cdr3_aa: CASSQNRDYRRTGELFF
j_call: TRBJ1-1; clone_size: NA; v_call: TRBV30; d_call: NA; cdr3_nt: TGTGCCTGGAGCCCGAGAGGACGGGCGAACACTGAAGCTTTCTTT; cdr3_aa: CAWSPRGRANTEAFF
j_call: TRBJ1-3; clone_size: NA; v_call: TRBV6-5; d_call: NA; cdr3_nt: TGTGCCAGCAGGGTCGAACCTGGAAACACCATATATTTT; cdr3_aa: CASRVEPGNTIYF